This TCR beta chain was captured by sequencing in a study of blood T cell repertoires in COVID-19. Original methodology: Reference gene primer amplification gave nucleated cell count estimates. TCRdb's copy holds only in-frame clones and misses some; the assay was immunoSEQ multiplex PCR. Clonal size and the V and J genes are those of that table, whereas D and trimming came from the DNA. The sample holds roughly 100,000 clones, around 88% seen once. The CDR3 covers 14 residues. Trimming took off 3 bases at V and 0 bases at J, with 5 bases between the two ends. Germline V gives CDR1 SEHNR, CDR2 FQNEAQ (reference sequence).

Sequences were obtained from peripheral blood. The TCR originated in a human donor in a cohort sampled during active COVID-19. The chain combines TRBV7-9 with TRBJ1-4; D uncertain. The CDR3 coding sequence is TGTGCCAGCAGCTTCGGTGCAACTAATGAAAAACTGTTTTTT. It is translated as CASSFGATNEKLFF.